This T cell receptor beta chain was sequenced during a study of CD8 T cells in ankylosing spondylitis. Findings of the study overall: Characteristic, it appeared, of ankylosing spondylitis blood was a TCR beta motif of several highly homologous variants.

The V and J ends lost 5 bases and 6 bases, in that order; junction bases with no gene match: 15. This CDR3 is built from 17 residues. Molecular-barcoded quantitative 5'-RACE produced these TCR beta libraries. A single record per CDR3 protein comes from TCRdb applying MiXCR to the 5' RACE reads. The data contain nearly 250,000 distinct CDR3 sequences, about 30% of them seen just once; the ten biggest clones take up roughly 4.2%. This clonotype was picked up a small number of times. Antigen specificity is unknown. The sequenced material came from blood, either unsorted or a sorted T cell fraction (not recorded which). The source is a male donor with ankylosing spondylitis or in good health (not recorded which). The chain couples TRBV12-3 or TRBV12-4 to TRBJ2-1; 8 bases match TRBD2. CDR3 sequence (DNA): TGTGCCAGCAGTCTTGTAGGGCGGAGCGGGGGACGCAATGAGCAGTTCTTC. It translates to CASSLVGRSGGRNEQFF.